These 31 T cell receptor beta chains came from one sample sequenced in a study of blood T cell repertoires in COVID-19. The repertoire was sequenced with immunoSEQ multiplex PCR; TCRdb's copy has only in-frame clones and lacks some. The repertoire holds some 62,000 clones, with under 85% as singletons. The sample consisted of peripheral blood. These receptors came from a woman aged 80 or older with active or convalescent COVID-19.

This clone was detected once. The J gene is TRBJ1-1, the V gene TRBV3-1 (or the pseudogene TRBV3-2), with no clear D. The CDR3 length is 13 residues. Trimming removed 1 base from V and 12 bases from J, with 15 bases in between. Germline assignment: CDR1 LGHDT and CDR2 YNNKEL (reference sequence). CDR3 nucleotide sequence: TGTGCCAGCAGCCAAGTTTCCCCAATGAGGTCTTTCTTT. Translated, it gives CASSQVSPMRSFF.

The gene calls are TRBV5-1 and TRBJ1-2; 7 bases map to TRBD1. Germline assignment: CDR1 SGHRS and CDR2 YFSETQ. J was trimmed by 4 bases and V by 7 bases; bases with no gene match: 13. CDR3 length: 15 amino acids. The CDR3 is CASRQSTTGVYGYTF. The DNA of the CDR3 is TGCGCCAGCCGCCAATCTACAACAGGGGTCTATGGCTACACCTTC.

The chain uses TRBV7-9 and TRBJ1-3, with D uncertain. This CDR3 has 13 residues. Germline CDR1 is SEHNR and CDR2 is FQNEAQ (reference sequence). V lost 9 bases and J lost 0, with 9 bases in between. CDR3 protein: CASAQNSGNTIYF. The DNA of the CDR3 is TGTGCCAGTGCACAGAACTCTGGAAACACCATATATTTT. Drawing the rest from reference TRBV7-9 and TRBJ1-3, the complete variable domain is DTGVSQNPRHKITKRGQNVTFRCDPISEHNRLYWYRQTLGQGPEFLTYFQNEAQLEKSRLLSDRFSAERPKGSFSTLEIQRTEQGDSAMYLCASAQNSGNTIYFGEGSWLTVV.

This chain's CDR3 is CASSQEGTGVGNTIYF. The CDR3 DNA reads as TGCGCCAGCAGCCAAGAGGGTACAGGGGTGGGAAACACCATATATTTT. V and J are TRBV4-1 and TRBJ1-3, with 7 nucleotides matching TRBD1. Per the germline V gene, CDR1 is MGHRA and CDR2 is YSYEKL. The J segment lost 4 bases and the V segment lost 0 bases, leaving 6 bases of the junction unmatched. CDR3 size: 16 residues.

This clone was observed a single time. The V and J genes are TRBV5-1 and TRBJ1-2, with 7 bases fitting TRBD1. After removal of 4 bases from V and 5 bases from J, the junction contained 11 bases not matched to a gene. Germline V lookup: CDR1 SGHRS, CDR2 YFSETQ. The CDR3 covers 15 residues. The CDR3 DNA reads as TGCGCCAGCAGCCCGAACCTCCAGGGGGGATATGGCTACACCTTC. Translation: CASSPNLQGGYGYTF.

V gene TRBV11-3 combines with J gene TRBJ2-4; 10 nucleotides match TRBD1. CDR3 length: 14 residues. CDR1 is SGHNT and CDR2 is YENEEA in the germline V gene. V dropped 1 base and J dropped 6; count of bases not matched to a gene: 0. CDR3 sequence reads: CASSLGQGANIQYF. CDR3 coding DNA: TGTGCCAGCAGCTTAGGACAGGGGGCAAACATTCAGTACTTC.

V usage is TRBV9 and J usage is TRBJ1-1; D is unresolved. This CDR3 spans 14 amino acids. Germline CDR1 and CDR2: SGDLS and YYNGEE. V was clipped by 3 bases and J by 0 bases, with 9 bases between them. The CDR3 DNA reads TGTGCCAGCAGCGGGCCGGCGGTGAACACTGAAGCTTTCTTT. Residues: CASSGPAVNTEAFF.

V and J are TRBV9 and TRBJ2-5; TRBD1 agrees at 8 bases. The CDR3 sequence is 13 residues long. From germline, CDR1 is SGDLS and CDR2 YYNGEE. Germline trimming cut 1 base from V and 5 bases from J; bases unmatched to any gene: 1. This CDR3 is CASSVRDRETQYF. The DNA for the CDR3 is TGTGCCAGCAGCGTACGGGACAGGGAGACCCAGTACTTC.

This sequence joins TRBV7-3 and TRBJ1-6; D gene ambiguous. Trimming shortened V by 5 bases and J by 7 bases, and 12 bases separated the two germline ends. This CDR3 region has 14 residues. Germline V gene lookup returns CDR1 SGHTA and CDR2 FQGTGA. The CDR3 DNA follows: TGTGCCAGCAGCCGAGCGGGGATGAATTCACCCCTCCACTTT. The encoded protein is CASSRAGMNSPLHF.

The CDR3 sequence: CASTRGTEAFF. Written as DNA, the CDR3 is TGTGCCAGCACCCGGGGTACTGAAGCTTTCTTT. The chain uses TRBV5-4 and TRBJ1-1; D uncertain. The CDR3 is 11 residues long. Germline V CDR1 and CDR2: SGHNT, YYREEE (reference sequence). Deletions cut 6 bases from V and 5 bases from J, with 8 bases between.

The gene calls are TRBV9 and TRBJ1-1; D ambiguous. Germline CDR1 is SGDLS and CDR2 is YYNGEE. This CDR3 contains 13 residues. V was shortened by 0 bases and J by 1 base, with 4 bases between the two germline ends. This CDR3 is CASSVGENTEAFF. In nucleotides, the CDR3 is TGTGCCAGCAGCGTAGGAGAGAACACTGAAGCTTTCTTT.

As DNA, the CDR3 is TGTGCCAGCAGGGTTGACCCTAGCGAAGCTTTCTTT. Protein sequence: CASRVDPSEAFF. The gene calls are TRBV12-3 or TRBV12-4 and TRBJ1-1; unclear D gene. CDR3 size: 12 residues. Trimming took 6 bases from V and 8 from J, leaving 13 bases between them.

The chain has TRBV12-3 or TRBV12-4 and TRBJ1-2; D uncertain. Trimming took off 6 bases at V and 7 bases at J, with 15 bases between the two ends. This CDR3 contains 13 residues. As DNA, the CDR3 is TGTGCCAGCAGCGGGCCGGGGAAGATTGGCTACACCTTC. Its protein product is CASSGPGKIGYTF.

The rearrangement uses TRBV11-3 and TRBJ2-7, with TRBD1 as a possible D gene (5 bases). The ends were cut back, 5 bases at V and 3 bases at J, with 11 bases in the middle. This CDR3 is 13 amino acids long. Germline-derived CDR1 and CDR2 are SGHNT and YENEEA. In DNA, the CDR3 is TGTGCCAGCAGCCCCCCAGGGAACTACGAGCAGTACTTC. As protein: CASSPPGNYEQYF.

This clone was seen a few times. V gene TRBV10-1 combines with J gene TRBJ2-3; tentatively, D is TRBD2 (6 bases). The V end lost 8 bases, the J end lost 3 bases, and 6 bases lay between the germline ends. Germline-derived CDR1 and CDR2 are WNHNN and SYGVQD (reference sequence). This CDR3 contains 11 residues. In DNA, the CDR3 is TGCGCCAGCGGGGGGACAGATACGCAGTATTTT. This gives the protein CASGGTDTQYF.

This chain links TRBV7-9 with TRBJ2-1; D remains ambiguous. Germline CDR1 SEHNR, CDR2 FQNEAQ (reference sequence). This CDR3 is 16 amino acids long. Deletions cut 5 bases from V and 2 bases from J, with 16 bases between. This CDR3 reads CASSPLGVPAYNEQFF. The CDR3 DNA reads TGTGCCAGCAGCCCCCTGGGCGTACCTGCCTACAATGAGCAGTTCTTC.

The chain uses TRBV19 and TRBJ2-1; D unresolved. Trimming cost V 0 bases and J 4 bases, with 13 bases left between them. The CDR3 runs 16 residues. Germline loops: CDR1 LNHDA, CDR2 SQIVND (reference sequence). The CDR3 region is CASSIDGVNLYNEQFF. Written as DNA, the CDR3 is TGTGCCAGTAGTATAGATGGAGTAAACCTATACAATGAGCAGTTCTTC.

V usage is TRBV15 and J usage is TRBJ2-3; 10 positions agree with TRBD1. Germline CDR1 reads LNHNV; CDR2 reads YYDKDF (reference sequence). After removal of 4 bases from V and 6 bases from J, the junction contained 7 bases not matched to a gene. CDR3 length equals 15 residues. CDR3 coding DNA: TGTGCCACCAGCACCCGACAGGGGGCAGGCGATACGCAGTATTTT. The encoded protein is CATSTRQGAGDTQYF. Drawing the rest from reference TRBV15 and TRBJ2-3, the complete variable domain is DAMVIQNPRYQVTQFGKPVTLSCSQTLNHNVMYWYQQKSSQAPKLLFHYYDKDFNNEADTPDNFQSRRPNTSFCFLDIRSPGLGDTAMYLCATSTRQGAGDTQYFGPGTRLTVL.

The chain's CDR3 is CASSQEAVWGNTIYF. The CDR3 DNA reads as TGTGCCAGCAGCCAAGAAGCGGTTTGGGGAAACACCATATATTTT. The rearrangement uses TRBV3-1 (or the pseudogene TRBV3-2) and TRBJ1-3; D is unresolved. V dropped 0 bases and J dropped 4 bases, with 10 bases sitting between them. The CDR3 loop spans 15 amino acids. Germline CDR1 reads LGHDT; CDR2 reads YNNKEL (reference sequence).

J is TRBJ2-5 and V is TRBV7-3; 10 bases agree with TRBD2. The CDR3 is 15 residues long. CDR1 SGHTA and CDR2 FQGTGA come from the germline V gene. With V trimmed by 0 bases and J by 7 bases, 5 bases remained unmatched. CDR3 bases: TGTGCCAGCAGCTTAACAACTAGCGGGGTGGGGACCCAGTACTTC. This sequence encodes CASSLTTSGVGTQYF.

This chain connects TRBV11-2 to TRBJ1-5, with D maybe TRBD1 (6 bases). This CDR3 comprises 16 residues. Per the germline V gene, CDR1 is SGHAT and CDR2 is FQNNGV. Deletions cut 2 bases from V and 4 bases from J, with 15 bases between. The CDR3 loop is CASSLTTNRANQPQHF. The CDR3 bases are TGTGCCAGCAGCTTAACAACAAACAGGGCGAATCAGCCCCAGCATTTT.

The chain carries TRBV28 and TRBJ1-3; D call uncertain. Per germline, CDR1 MDHEN and CDR2 SYDVKM. Deletions cut 10 bases from V and 0 bases from J, with 16 bases between. The CDR3 has 15 amino acids. The CDR3 DNA follows: TGTGCCACCTCCCCCATAGATTCCTCTGGAAACACCATATATTTT. Translated, it gives CATSPIDSSGNTIYF.

This rearrangement joins TRBV6-4 to TRBJ2-3, with no clear D. Germline V gene data show CDR1 as MRHNA and CDR2 as SNTAGT. Trimming removed 4 bases from V and 2 bases from J, with 10 bases in between. The CDR3 length is 14 residues. Here the CDR3 reads CASSALSNTDTQYF. CDR3 in DNA: TGTGCCAGCAGTGCCCTCTCTAACACAGATACGCAGTATTTT.

The chain recombines TRBV5-4 with TRBJ2-1; D not resolved. V dropped 2 bases and J dropped 7 bases, with 10 bases sitting between them. The length of the CDR3 is 13 residues. Germline V gene data show CDR1 as SGHNT and CDR2 as YYREEE (reference sequence). Here the CDR3 reads CASSFLMENEQFF. The DNA for the CDR3 is TGTGCCAGCAGCTTTCTCATGGAGAATGAGCAGTTCTTC.

The chain uses TRBV3-1 (or the pseudogene TRBV3-2) and TRBJ1-2; D possibly corresponds to TRBD1 (6 bases). This CDR3 is built from 15 residues. Germline CDR1 and CDR2: LGHDT and YNNKEL (reference sequence). Trimming stripped 4 bases from V and 2 bases from J, with 14 bases between. The CDR3 spells CASSRGQLRNYGYTF. The DNA of the CDR3 is TGTGCCAGCAGCCGCGGACAGCTTCGAAACTATGGCTACACCTTC.

V gene TRBV2 combines with J gene TRBJ2-7, with 12 bases that match TRBD1. V lost 6 bases, J lost 4 bases, and 7 bases stayed unmatched. The CDR3 contains 15 residues. In germline, CDR1 is SNHLY, CDR2 FYNNEI. CDR3 sequence: CASREGQGARYEQYF. CDR3 nucleotide sequence: TGTGCCAGCAGGGAGGGACAGGGGGCGAGATACGAGCAGTACTTC.

The chain carries TRBV7-8 and TRBJ1-2, with a tentative D call TRBD1 (5 bases). The V end lost 3 bases, the J end lost 3 bases, and 8 bases lay between the germline ends. Germline loops: CDR1 SGHVS, CDR2 FQNEAQ. The CDR3 has 13 residues. CDR3 loop: CASSLGGDYGYTF. The DNA of the CDR3 is TGTGCCAGCAGCTTGGGGGGTGACTATGGCTACACCTTC.

The chain recombines TRBV19 with TRBJ1-5; D is uncertain. The V gene's germline CDR1 is LNHDA and CDR2 SQIVND (reference sequence). CDR3 length equals 14 residues. With 4 bases removed from V and 6 bases from J, the gap between germline ends came to 13 bases. CDR3 in DNA: TGTGCCAGTAGTACCTTGGGCGGGATTCAGCCCCAGCATTTT. It encodes CASSTLGGIQPQHF.

DNA for the CDR3: TGCAGTGCTAGTTCGGACAGGGGGTTTGTGACCTATGGCTACACCTTC. The encoded protein is CSASSDRGFVTYGYTF. V gene TRBV20-1 combines with J gene TRBJ1-2; 10 bases line up with TRBD1. The CDR3 runs 16 residues. V was clipped by 3 bases and J by 4 bases; unmatched bases: 11. Germline lookup yields CDR1 DFQATT and CDR2 SNEGSKA (reference sequence).

This chain uses TRBV7-6 with TRBJ2-3; TRBD1 matches 7 bases. Trimming removed 5 bases from V and 6 bases from J; junction bases left unmatched: 14. CDR3 length equals 16 residues. Germline values: CDR1 SGHVS, CDR2 FNYEAQ. CDR3 DNA sequence: TGTGCCAGCAGCCAGGGGGTCGTCAGCGGCTCCGATACGCAGTATTTT. It yields the protein CASSQGVVSGSDTQYF.

Regarding this clone: At one end, the junction sequence differs from germline, possibly due to a read error. The chain has TRBV4-1 and TRBJ2-6; 7 bases map to TRBD1. The CDR3 spans 17 residues. CDR1 MGHRA and CDR2 YSYEKL come from the germline V gene. CDR3 nucleotide sequence: TGCGCCAGCAGCAAAGACCAGCCGGGACAGGGGGCCAACGTCCTGACTTTC. Translated, it gives CASSKDQPGQGANVLTF.